Below are 32 T cell receptor beta chains sequenced from a single sample in a study of cytomegalovirus exposure and HLA in healthy donors. The primer mix had 60 Vbeta and 13 Jbeta primers. Clones were sequenced by immunoSEQ multiplex PCR, and TCRdb holds only the in-frame ones, with some missing. The sample includes about 91,000 clones, around 73% of them seen just once. Sample: PBMCs. The receptor set was obtained from a female donor in good health and CMV-seronegative.

This rearrangement joins TRBV11-3 to TRBJ2-7; TRBD2 aligns across 13 bases. Unmatched junction bases numbered 13, after V lost 5 bases and J lost 6 bases. This CDR3 contains 17 residues. Germline-derived CDR1 and CDR2 are SGHNT and YENEEA. The CDR3 DNA is TGTGCCAGCAGCCCGCGCCTTGGGACTAGCGGGAACATCGAGCAGTACTTC. Translating it yields CASSPRLGTSGNIEQYF. Full variable domain (missing parts from reference TRBV11-3 and TRBJ2-7): EAGVVQSPRYKIIEKKQPVAFWCNPISGHNTLYWYLQNLGQGPELLIRYENEEAVDDSQLPKDRFSAERLKGVDSTLKIQPAELGDSAVYLCASSPRLGTSGNIEQYFGPGTRLTVT.

The V call is TRBV7-9, the J call TRBJ2-5, with D maybe TRBD1 (6 bases). The germline CDR1 and CDR2 sequences are SEHNR and FQNEAQ (reference sequence). This CDR3 is built from 13 residues. The germline V and J ends were trimmed by 2 bases and 5 bases, with 9 bases remaining between them. The CDR3 protein is CASSLNRVETQYF. The CDR3 DNA sequence: TGTGCCAGCAGCTTAAACAGGGTGGAGACCCAGTACTTC.

The chain couples TRBV21-1 to TRBJ1-5; the DNA was not used to check the table's D call, TRBD1. TRBV21-1 is a recognized pseudogene. This CDR3 has 12 residues. The CDR3 region is CASRHSNQPQHF. CDR3 nucleotide sequence: TGTGCCAGCAGACATAGCAATCAGCCCCAGCATTTT.

This chain uses TRBV2 with TRBJ2-7, with 9 bases aligning to TRBD1. This CDR3 spans 13 amino acids. Germline V gene data show CDR1 as SNHLY and CDR2 as FYNNEI. V shed 4 bases and J 5 bases; nucleotides not matched to a gene: 3. CDR3 sequence reads: CASSAGQGHEQYF. DNA of the CDR3: TGTGCCAGCAGTGCGGGACAGGGCCACGAGCAGTACTTC.

The rearrangement uses TRBV6-1 and TRBJ1-5; TRBD1 aligns across 7 bases. This CDR3 is 13 amino acids long. Germline-derived CDR1 and CDR2 are MNHNS and SASEGT. The V gene end was trimmed by 5 bases and the J gene end by 6 bases; junction bases not matched to a gene: 4. Here the CDR3 reads CASSSDRAQPQHF. The DNA of the CDR3 is TGTGCCAGCAGTTCCGACAGGGCTCAGCCCCAGCATTTT.

This clone was counted a few times. The V gene is TRBV13, the J gene TRBJ1-2; possibly TRBD1 for D (6 bases). This CDR3 is built from 14 residues. The V gene lost 5 bases and the J gene lost 3 bases, with 13 bases spanning the gap. The germline V gene has CDR1 PRHDT and CDR2 FYEKMQ (reference sequence). The CDR3 sequence is CASSPTRTDYGYTF. For the CDR3, the DNA is TGTGCCAGCAGCCCAACTCGGACAGACTATGGCTACACCTTC.

This chain connects TRBV7-8 to TRBJ1-5; 10 bases line up with TRBD1. The germline CDR1 and CDR2 sequences are SGHVS and FQNEAQ. The CDR3 length is 13 residues. J lost 11 bases, V lost 7 bases, and 8 bases had no gene match. CDR3 loop: CASTGQGSPTQHF. The CDR3, as DNA: TGTGCCAGCACGGGACAGGGGAGTCCTACCCAGCATTTT.

This chain joins TRBV5-1 and TRBJ2-1; 13 nucleotides agree with TRBD2. The junction had 4 bases not matched to a gene; V was cut back by 0 bases and J by 4 bases. The CDR3 covers 17 residues. Germline V CDR1 and CDR2: SGHRS, YFSETQ. The CDR3 nucleotides read TGCGCCAGCAGCTTGGGGACTAGCGGGAGTAATTACAATGAGCAGTTCTTC. Residues: CASSLGTSGSNYNEQFF.

This clone was seen a few times. The chain combines TRBV6-1 with TRBJ1-5; maybe TRBD1 (5 bases). The germline V gene encodes CDR1 MNHNS and CDR2 SASEGT. V gave up 3 bases and J gave up 9 bases, with 12 bases separating them. The CDR3 covers 13 residues. The CDR3 DNA sequence: TGTGCCAGCAGTGATGACGGGGGGGGGCCCCAGCATTTT. Translated, it gives CASSDDGGGPQHF.

This chain links TRBV6-5 with TRBJ2-1; 9 positions agree with TRBD2. CDR1 is MNHEY and CDR2 is SVGAGI in the germline V gene. The CDR3 consists of 16 residues. Trimming at V came to 0 bases and at J to 4 bases, leaving 4 bases not matched to a gene. CDR3 sequence reads: CASSYSSSGGYNEQFF. The CDR3 DNA reads TGTGCCAGCAGTTACTCGAGTAGCGGGGGTTACAATGAGCAGTTCTTC.

The V and J genes are TRBV27 and TRBJ1-6; 10 positions agree with TRBD1. The CDR3 has 15 residues. J lost 2 bases, V lost 7 bases, and 2 bases had no gene match. Looked up from germline, CDR1 is MNHEY and CDR2 is SMNVEV (reference sequence). The CDR3 protein is CASNDRGPYNSPLHF. As DNA, the CDR3 is TGTGCCAGCAATGACAGGGGGCCCTATAATTCACCCCTCCACTTT.

V gene TRBV6-5 combines with J gene TRBJ1-4; 7 nucleotides line up with TRBD1. Trimming took 5 bases from V and 12 from J; bases not matched to a gene: 12. Germline V lookup: CDR1 MNHEY, CDR2 SVGAGI. The CDR3 has 14 amino acids. The CDR3 protein is CASSPGQERRELFF. The DNA of the CDR3 is TGTGCCAGCAGTCCCGGACAGGAGAGGAGAGAACTGTTTTTT.

The J gene is TRBJ2-1, the V gene TRBV7-8; 10 positions match TRBD2. The CDR3 is 16 amino acids. The trim removed 1 base at V and 9 bases at J, leaving 9 bases unmatched. Germline V gene sequence: CDR1 SGHVS, CDR2 FQNEAQ. CDR3 DNA sequence: TGTGCCAGCAGCTTAGAGGATAGACTAGCGGGTGGTGAGCAGTTCTTC. Translating gives CASSLEDRLAGGEQFF.

The gene calls are TRBV11-3 and TRBJ2-3, with 10 bases identical to TRBD2. The CDR3 runs to 17 residues. Germline loops: CDR1 SGHNT, CDR2 YENEEA. V lost 0 bases to trimming and J lost 6 bases; unmatched junction nucleotides: 9. The CDR3 bases are TGTGCCAGCAGCTTAGATCCTAGCGGGGGAACCGGTGATACGCAGTATTTT. Residues: CASSLDPSGGTGDTQYF.

This clone has only a few counts. The chain is built from TRBV5-6 and TRBJ1-5; D call uncertain. Trimming cost V 1 base and J 3 bases, with 11 bases left between them. The germline CDR1 and CDR2 sequences are SGHDT and YYEEEE. CDR3 length equals 15 residues. The CDR3 here is CASSLRREYNQPQHF. CDR3 coding DNA: TGTGCCAGCAGCTTGCGGAGGGAGTACAATCAGCCCCAGCATTTT.

The chain joins TRBV6-5 to TRBJ2-7; 7 bases map to TRBD1. The J segment lost 3 bases and the V segment lost 3 bases, leaving 8 bases of the junction unmatched. CDR3 length: 15 residues. Germline V lookup: CDR1 MNHEY, CDR2 SVGAGI. In DNA, the CDR3 is TGTGCCAGCAGTTATGCCGGGACAGTCAACTACGAGCAGTACTTC. Translating it yields CASSYAGTVNYEQYF.

In DNA form, the CDR3 reads TGTGCCAGCAGCTTAGCCCTCTACGAGCAGTACTTC. Translating gives CASSLALYEQYF. This chain links TRBV7-8 with TRBJ2-7; D gene unclear. The CDR3 runs 12 residues. In germline, CDR1 is SGHVS, CDR2 FQNEAQ. Trimming took 0 bases from V and 3 from J, leaving 3 bases between them.

The V call is TRBV18, the J call TRBJ2-5; the D is unclear. The CDR3 loop spans 14 amino acids. With 2 bases removed from V and 1 base from J, the gap between germline ends came to 8 bases. CDR1 and CDR2 from the germline V gene are KGHSH and LQKENI. Written as DNA, the CDR3 is TGTGCCAGCTCACCAGGCCGTGCCCAAGAGACCCAGTACTTC. It codes for CASSPGRAQETQYF.

The chain has TRBV6-5 and TRBJ2-1, with 9 bases fitting TRBD1. Germline CDR1 and CDR2: MNHEY and SVGAGI. V gave up 4 bases and J gave up 2 bases; unmatched junction bases: 3. The CDR3 totals 15 residues. CDR3 in amino acids: CASSLQGAAYNEQFF. The CDR3 nucleotides are TGTGCCAGCAGTTTACAGGGGGCGGCCTACAATGAGCAGTTCTTC.

The rearrangement uses TRBV9 and TRBJ2-2; TRBD2 agrees at 9 bases. Trimming cost V 3 bases and J 6 bases; bases outside gene matches: 3. The CDR3 loop spans 14 amino acids. Germline CDR1 is SGDLS and CDR2 is YYNGEE. CDR3 nucleotides: TGTGCCAGCAGCGCGGGGACTAGCTCCGGGGAGCTGTTTTTT. Its protein is CASSAGTSSGELFF. The variable domain in full, with the rest retrieved from reference TRBV9 and TRBJ2-2, is DSGVTQTPKHLITATGQRVTLRCSPRSGDLSVYWYQQSLDQGLQFLIQYYNGEERAKGNILERFSAQQFPDLHSELNLSSLELGDSALYFCASSAGTSSGELFFGEGSRLTVL.

V gene TRBV27 combines with J gene TRBJ1-4; 9 bases align to TRBD1. The CDR3 covers 15 residues. With 2 bases clipped from V and 5 bases from J, the junction kept 3 bases outside the gene matches. Germline V lookup: CDR1 MNHEY, CDR2 SMNVEV (reference sequence). The CDR3 region is CASSLGTGRNEKLFF. The CDR3 DNA reads TGTGCCAGCAGTTTAGGGACAGGGAGGAATGAAAAACTGTTTTTT.

The V gene is TRBV6-5, the J gene TRBJ1-1, with D possibly being TRBD1 (6 bases). Looked up from germline, CDR1 is MNHEY and CDR2 is SVGAGI. The CDR3 extends over 14 amino acids. The V end was cut by 7 bases, the J end by 4 bases, with 16 bases between. CDR3 nucleotide sequence: TGTGCCAGCAACCCCGGGTTAGGGGGCACTGAAGCTTTCTTT. It is translated as CASNPGLGGTEAFF.

This rearrangement joins TRBV30 to TRBJ2-7; TRBD2 matches at 8 bases. This CDR3 contains 13 residues. V lost 2 bases, J lost 3 bases, and 3 bases stayed unmatched. Germline assignment: CDR1 GTSNPN and CDR2 SVGIG (reference sequence). The CDR3 DNA reads as TGTGCCTGGAGTCCCGGGACTAGCTACGAGCAGTACTTC. This codes for CAWSPGTSYEQYF.

The chain links TRBV18 to TRBJ1-5; TRBD1 matches at 12 bases. V gave up 1 base and J gave up 1 base; unmatched junction bases: 5. Per the germline V gene, CDR1 is KGHSH and CDR2 is LQKENI. The CDR3 has 18 residues. The CDR3, as DNA: TGTGCCAGCTCACCACGGGGACAGGGGGCTGGAAGCAATCAGCCCCAGCATTTT. Translating gives CASSPRGQGAGSNQPQHF.

The chain's CDR3 is CASSLGTGGTEAFF. CDR3 nucleotide sequence: TGCGCCAGCAGCTTGGGCACAGGGGGAACTGAAGCTTTCTTT. The V call is TRBV5-1, the J call TRBJ1-1, with 8 nucleotides matching TRBD1. The CDR3 contains 14 residues. Unmatched junction bases numbered 3, after V lost 0 bases and J lost 5 bases. Germline-derived CDR1 and CDR2 are SGHRS and YFSETQ.

The chain couples TRBV4-1 to TRBJ2-5, with 11 bases matching TRBD2. V lost 4 bases and J lost 4; bases outside the gene matches: 11. In germline, CDR1 is MGHRA, CDR2 YSYEKL. The CDR3 contains 17 residues. For the CDR3, the DNA is TGCGCCAGCAGCCCCAGGGTAGCGGGGGGGCTAGGAGAGACCCAGTACTTC. This sequence encodes CASSPRVAGGLGETQYF.

The V and J genes are TRBV30 and TRBJ2-5, with 8 bases lining up with TRBD1. Trimming removed 0 bases from V and 2 bases from J; junction bases left unmatched: 5. The CDR3 has 15 amino acids. Germline assignment: CDR1 GTSNPN and CDR2 SVGIG (reference sequence). The CDR3 loop is CAWSVGQATQETQYF. The CDR3 nucleotides read TGTGCCTGGAGTGTGGGACAGGCGACTCAAGAGACCCAGTACTTC.

The gene calls are TRBV28 and TRBJ2-3; 7 positions match TRBD2. Losses at the gene ends were 3 bases for V and 0 bases for J; bases not matched to a gene: 3. Germline values: CDR1 MDHEN, CDR2 SYDVKM. This CDR3 is 15 amino acids long. The CDR3 reads CASSLGDYSTDTQYF. The DNA for the CDR3 is TGTGCCAGCAGTTTGGGGGACTACAGCACAGATACGCAGTATTTT.

DNA of the CDR3: TGTGCCAGCAGTTACTCCGGGACAGATTCCTACGAGCAGTACTTC. It yields the protein CASSYSGTDSYEQYF. This rearrangement joins TRBV6-5 to TRBJ2-7; the match to TRBD1 covers 7 bases. Germline CDR1 and CDR2: MNHEY and SVGAGI. CDR3 length: 15 residues. After removal of 0 bases from V and 1 base from J, the junction contained 3 bases not matched to a gene.

The CDR3 nucleotides read TGCGCCAGCAGCTTGGGCGCGGGGACTAGCAACACCGGGGAGCTGTTTTTT. This translates into CASSLGAGTSNTGELFF. V and J are TRBV5-1 and TRBJ2-2; 9 bases line up with TRBD2. The CDR3 sequence is 17 residues long. The V gene end was trimmed by 0 bases and the J gene end by 2 bases; junction bases not matched to a gene: 5. Germline-derived CDR1 and CDR2 are SGHRS and YFSETQ.

This clone was recorded at least ten times. The V and J genes are TRBV7-2 and TRBJ2-2; no reliable D call. The V gene's germline CDR1 is SGHTA and CDR2 FQGNSA. The length of the CDR3 is 13 residues. Trimming left V 2 bases short and J 7 bases short, with 8 bases between. CDR3 sequence (DNA): TGTGCCAGCAGCTTAAGCTACCTCGGGGAGCTGTTTTTT. Protein sequence: CASSLSYLGELFF.

The rearrangement uses TRBV6-6 and TRBJ1-1; 9 bases are shared with TRBD1. CDR1 and CDR2 (germline): MNHNY, SVGAGI (reference sequence). This CDR3 region has 13 residues. V lost 10 bases to trimming and J lost 1 base; unmatched junction nucleotides: 4. The CDR3 DNA follows: TGTGCCATTCGGGACAGGGCGAACACTGAAGCTTTCTTT. Translation: CAIRDRANTEAFF.